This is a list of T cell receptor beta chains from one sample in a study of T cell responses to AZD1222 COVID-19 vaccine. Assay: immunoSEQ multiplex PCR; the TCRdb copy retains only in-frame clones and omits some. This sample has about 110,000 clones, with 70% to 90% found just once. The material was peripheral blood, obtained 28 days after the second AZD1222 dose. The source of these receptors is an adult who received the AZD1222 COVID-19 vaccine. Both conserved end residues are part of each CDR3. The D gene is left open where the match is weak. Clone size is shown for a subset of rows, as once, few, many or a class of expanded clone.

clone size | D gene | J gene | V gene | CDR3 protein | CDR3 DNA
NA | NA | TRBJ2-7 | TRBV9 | CASSVQGGYEQYF | TGTGCCAGCAGCGTACAGGGCGGCTACGAGCAGTACTTC
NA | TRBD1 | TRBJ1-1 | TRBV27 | CASSLADRGGGEAFF | TGTGCCAGCAGTTTAGCGGACAGGGGCGGTGGTGAAGCTTTCTTT
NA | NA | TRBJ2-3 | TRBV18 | CASSPRQGADTQYF | TGTGCCAGCTCACCACGTCAGGGTGCAGATACGCAGTATTTT
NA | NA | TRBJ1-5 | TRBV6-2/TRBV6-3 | CASSSPGGGLHQPQHF | TGTGCCAGCAGTAGCCCAGGTGGGGGCTTGCATCAGCCCCAGCATTTT
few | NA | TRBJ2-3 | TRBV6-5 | CASRGRRADTQYF | TGTGCCAGCAGGGGACGTCGCGCAGATACGCAGTATTTT
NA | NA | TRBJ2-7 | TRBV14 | CASSQGAKATFDF | TGTGCCAGCAGCCAAGGGGCAAAGGCTACTTTCGACTTC
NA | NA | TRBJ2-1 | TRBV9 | CASSPKAHLNYNEQFF | TGTGCCAGCAGCCCCAAGGCACATTTAAACTACAATGAGCAGTTCTTC
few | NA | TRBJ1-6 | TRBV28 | CASSPSTGLGSYNSPLHF | TGTGCCAGCAGCCCCTCCACAGGTTTAGGGTCCTATAATTCACCCCTCCACTTT
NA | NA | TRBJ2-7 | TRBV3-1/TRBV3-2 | CASSQGRYEQYF | TGTGCCAGCAGCCAAGGGAGATACGAGCAGTACTTC
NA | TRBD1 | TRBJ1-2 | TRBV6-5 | CASRMGQGKSYTF | TGTGCCAGCAGAATGGGACAGGGTAAAAGCTACACCTTC
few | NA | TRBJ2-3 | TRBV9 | CASSGPEGDTQYF | TGTGCCAGCAGCGGCCCGGAAGGAGATACGCAGTATTTT
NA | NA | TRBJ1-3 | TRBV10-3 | CAISESHRSSGNTIYF | TGTGCCATCAGTGAGTCACACAGGAGCTCTGGAAACACCATATATTTT
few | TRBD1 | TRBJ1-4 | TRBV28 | CASSFVQGREKLFF | TGTGCCAGCAGTTTTGTACAGGGGAGGGAAAAACTGTTTTTT
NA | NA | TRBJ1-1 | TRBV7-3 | CASSNGQGNTEAFF | TGTGCCAGCAGCAATGGGCAGGGTAACACTGAAGCTTTCTTT
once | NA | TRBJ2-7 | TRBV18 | CASSPVQGGDHEQYF | TGTGCCAGCTCCCCAGTACAGGGAGGGGACCACGAGCAGTACTTC
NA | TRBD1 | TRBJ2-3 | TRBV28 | CASKTGGFLADTQYF | TGTGCCAGCAAAACAGGGGGCTTTCTCGCAGATACGCAGTATTTT
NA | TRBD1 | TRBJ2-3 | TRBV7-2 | CASSLLRTGGSQYF | TGTGCCAGCAGCTTACTCCGGACAGGGGGCTCACAGTATTTT
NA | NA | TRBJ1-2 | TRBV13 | CASSLAIGTGGYTF | TGTGCCAGCAGCTTAGCGATAGGCACGGGAGGCTACACCTTC
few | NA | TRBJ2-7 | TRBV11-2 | CASSLGPDPYEQYF | TGTGCCAGCAGCTTAGGGCCGGATCCCTACGAGCAGTACTTC
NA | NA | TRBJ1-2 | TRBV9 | CASSGQPTGAYGYTF | TGTGCCAGCAGCGGACAACCGACGGGGGCCTATGGCTACACCTTC
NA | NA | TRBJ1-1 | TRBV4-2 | CASSQDIGGTYEAFF | TGTGCCAGCAGCCAAGATATAGGGGGGACTTATGAAGCTTTCTTT
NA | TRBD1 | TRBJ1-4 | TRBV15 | CATSRDTTGVVEKLFF | TGTGCCACCAGCAGAGATACGACAGGGGTGGTTGAAAAACTGTTTTTT
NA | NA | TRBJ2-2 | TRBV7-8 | CASSLGGLDTGELFF | TGTGCCAGCAGCTTAGGGGGGTTGGACACCGGGGAGCTGTTTTTT
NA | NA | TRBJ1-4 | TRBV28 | CASSRGPDTNEKLFF | TGTGCCAGCTCTAGGGGCCCGGATACTAATGAAAAACTGTTTTTT
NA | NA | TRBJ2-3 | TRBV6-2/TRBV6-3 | CASSYWTPDTQYF | TGTGCCAGCAGTTACTGGACACCAGATACGCAGTATTTT
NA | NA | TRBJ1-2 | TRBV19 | CASSIPTVWGYTF | TGTGCCAGTAGTATCCCCACGGTGTGGGGCTACACCTTC
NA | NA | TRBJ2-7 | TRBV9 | CASSVEGEAYEQYF | TGTGCCAGCAGCGTAGAGGGGGAGGCCTACGAGCAGTACTTC
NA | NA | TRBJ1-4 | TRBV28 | CASGRGEDSNEKLFF | TGTGCCAGCGGGAGGGGGGAAGATAGTAATGAAAAACTGTTTTTT
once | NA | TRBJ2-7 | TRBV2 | CASSTQQVTYEQYF | TGTGCCAGCAGTACCCAGCAGGTGACCTACGAGCAGTACTTC
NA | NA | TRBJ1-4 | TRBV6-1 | CASSEAGQIEKLFF | TGTGCCAGCAGTGAAGCAGGACAGATAGAAAAACTGTTTTTT
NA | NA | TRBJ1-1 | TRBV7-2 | CASSPTRGNTEAFF | TGTGCCAGCAGCCCCACGAGGGGGAACACTGAAGCTTTCTTT
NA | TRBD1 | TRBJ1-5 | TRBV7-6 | CASSRGTGLEQPQHF | TGTGCCAGCAGCAGAGGGACAGGCTTAGAGCAGCCCCAGCATTTT
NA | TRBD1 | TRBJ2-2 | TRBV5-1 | CASSLGATGGIGELFF | TGCGCCAGCAGCTTGGGAGCGACAGGGGGCATCGGGGAGCTGTTTTTT
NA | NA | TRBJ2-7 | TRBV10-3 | CAISGRETYEQYF | TGTGCCATCAGTGGGCGGGAAACTTACGAGCAGTACTTC
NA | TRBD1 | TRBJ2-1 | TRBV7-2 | CASSSGQGGYNEQFF | TGTGCCAGCAGCTCTGGACAGGGCGGATACAATGAGCAGTTCTTC
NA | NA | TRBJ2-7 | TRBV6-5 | CASSYSKLHEQYF | TGTGCCAGCAGTTACTCAAAGCTCCACGAGCAGTACTTC
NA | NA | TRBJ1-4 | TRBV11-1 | CASSSRDIGEKLFF | TGTGCCAGCAGCTCCCGGGACATCGGCGAAAAACTGTTTTTT
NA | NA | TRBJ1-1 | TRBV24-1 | CATSPSQAPTEAFF | TGTGCCACCAGCCCTTCTCAGGCCCCCACTGAAGCTTTCTTT
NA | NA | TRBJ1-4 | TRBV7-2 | CASSFAGRGEKLFF | TGTGCCAGCAGCTTCGCAGGGAGAGGTGAAAAACTGTTTTTT
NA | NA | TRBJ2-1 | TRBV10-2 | CASSSGVPSYNEQFF | TGCGCCAGCAGTTCGGGGGTACCGTCCTACAATGAGCAGTTCTTC
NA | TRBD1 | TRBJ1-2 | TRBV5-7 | CASSLADRGVNYGYTF | TGTGCCAGCAGCTTAGCCGACAGGGGGGTGAACTATGGCTACACCTTC
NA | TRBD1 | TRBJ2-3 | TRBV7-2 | CASSSGTGVFGDTQYF | TGTGCCAGCAGCTCCGGGACAGGGGTTTTTGGAGATACGCAGTATTTT
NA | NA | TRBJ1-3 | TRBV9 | CASSVGGTGSGNTIYF | TGTGCCAGCAGCGTCGGTGGCACGGGCTCTGGAAACACCATATATTTT
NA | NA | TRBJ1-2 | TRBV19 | CASSIAPGDGYTF | TGTGCCAGTAGTATTGCGCCAGGGGATGGCTACACCTTC
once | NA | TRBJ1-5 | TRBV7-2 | CASSLSVGQPQHF | TGTGCCAGCAGCTTGAGTGTGGGTCAGCCCCAGCATTTT
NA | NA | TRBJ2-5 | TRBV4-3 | CASSQDRDVETQYF | TGCGCCAGCAGCCAAGATCGAGACGTTGAGACCCAGTACTTC
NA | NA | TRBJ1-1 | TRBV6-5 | CASSNYANTEAFF | TGTGCCAGCAGTAATTACGCGAACACTGAAGCTTTCTTT
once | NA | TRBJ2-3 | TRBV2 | CASSEALRRASTDTQYF | TGTGCCAGCAGTGAAGCGCTTCGGCGGGCATCCACAGATACGCAGTATTTT
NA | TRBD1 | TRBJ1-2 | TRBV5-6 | CASSLAGQGALNGYTF | TGTGCCAGCAGCTTGGCGGGTCAGGGGGCCCTTAATGGCTACACCTTC
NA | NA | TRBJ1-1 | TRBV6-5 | CASRHKTEAFF | TGTGCCAGCAGACACAAAACTGAAGCTTTCTTT
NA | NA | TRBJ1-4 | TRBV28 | CASTPGNEKLFF | TGTGCCAGCACCCCGGGGAATGAAAAACTGTTTTTT
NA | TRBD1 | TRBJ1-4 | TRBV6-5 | CASRQTGVEKLFF | TGTGCCAGCAGGCAGACAGGGGTTGAAAAACTGTTTTTT
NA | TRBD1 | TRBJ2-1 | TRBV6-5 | CASSYSGQGGGEQFF | TGTGCCAGCAGTTACTCGGGACAGGGAGGAGGTGAGCAGTTCTTC
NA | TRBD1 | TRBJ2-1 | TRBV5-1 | CASSYLGDSYNEQFF | TGCGCCAGCAGCTACCTTGGGGACAGCTACAATGAGCAGTTCTTC
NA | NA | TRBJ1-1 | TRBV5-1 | CASSSFMNTEAFF | TGCGCCAGCAGCTCGTTTATGAACACTGAAGCTTTCTTT